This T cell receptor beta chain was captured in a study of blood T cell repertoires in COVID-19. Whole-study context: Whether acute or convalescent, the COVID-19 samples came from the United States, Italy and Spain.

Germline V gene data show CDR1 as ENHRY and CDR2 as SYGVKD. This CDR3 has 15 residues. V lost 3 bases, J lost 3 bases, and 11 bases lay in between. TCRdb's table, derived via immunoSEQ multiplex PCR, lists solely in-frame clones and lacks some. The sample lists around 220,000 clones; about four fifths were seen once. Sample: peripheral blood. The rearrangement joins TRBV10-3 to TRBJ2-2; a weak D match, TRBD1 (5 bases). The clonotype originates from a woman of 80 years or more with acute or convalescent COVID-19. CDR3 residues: CAISEAGADTGELFF. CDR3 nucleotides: TGTGCCATCAGTGAAGCTGGGGCCGACACCGGGGAGCTGTTTTTT.